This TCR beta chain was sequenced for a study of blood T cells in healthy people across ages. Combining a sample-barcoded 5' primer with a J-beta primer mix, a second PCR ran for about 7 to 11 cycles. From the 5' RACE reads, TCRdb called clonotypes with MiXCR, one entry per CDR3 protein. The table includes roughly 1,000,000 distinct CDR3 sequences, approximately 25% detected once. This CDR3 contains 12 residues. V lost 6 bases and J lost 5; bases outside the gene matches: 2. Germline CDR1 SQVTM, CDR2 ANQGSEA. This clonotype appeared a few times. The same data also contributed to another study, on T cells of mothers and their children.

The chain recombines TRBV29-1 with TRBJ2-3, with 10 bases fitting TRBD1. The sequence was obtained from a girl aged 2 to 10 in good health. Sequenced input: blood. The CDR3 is CSVTGGLDTQYF. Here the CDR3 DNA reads TGCAGCGTGACAGGGGGCTTAGATACGCAGTATTTT.